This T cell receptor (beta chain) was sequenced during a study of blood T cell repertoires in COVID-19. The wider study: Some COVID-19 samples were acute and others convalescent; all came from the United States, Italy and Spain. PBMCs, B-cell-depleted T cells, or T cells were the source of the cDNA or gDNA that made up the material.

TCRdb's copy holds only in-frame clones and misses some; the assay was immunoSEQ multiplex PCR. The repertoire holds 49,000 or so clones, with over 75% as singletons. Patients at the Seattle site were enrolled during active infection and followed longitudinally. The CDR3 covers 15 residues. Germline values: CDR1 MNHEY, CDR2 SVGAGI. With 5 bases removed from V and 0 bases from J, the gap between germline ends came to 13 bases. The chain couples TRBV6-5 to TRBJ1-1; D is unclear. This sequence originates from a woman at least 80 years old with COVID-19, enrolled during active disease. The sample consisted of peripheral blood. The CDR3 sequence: CASSRSQAMNTEAFF. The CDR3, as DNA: TGTGCCAGCAGTAGATCCCAGGCCATGAACACTGAAGCTTTCTTT.